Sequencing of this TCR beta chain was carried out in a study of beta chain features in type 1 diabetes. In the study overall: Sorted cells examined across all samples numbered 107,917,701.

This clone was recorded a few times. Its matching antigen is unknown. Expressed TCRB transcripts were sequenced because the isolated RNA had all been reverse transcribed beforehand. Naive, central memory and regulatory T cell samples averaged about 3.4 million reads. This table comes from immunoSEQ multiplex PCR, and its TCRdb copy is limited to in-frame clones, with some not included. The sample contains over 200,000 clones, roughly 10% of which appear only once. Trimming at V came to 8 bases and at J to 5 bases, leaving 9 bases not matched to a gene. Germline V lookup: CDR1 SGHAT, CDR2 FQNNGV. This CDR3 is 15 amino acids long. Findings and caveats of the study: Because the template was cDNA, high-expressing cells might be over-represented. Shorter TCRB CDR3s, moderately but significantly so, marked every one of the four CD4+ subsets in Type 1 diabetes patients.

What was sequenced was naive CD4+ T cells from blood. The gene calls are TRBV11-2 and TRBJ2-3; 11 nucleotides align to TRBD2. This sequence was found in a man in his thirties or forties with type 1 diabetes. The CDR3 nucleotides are TGTGCCAGCGGCCTACTAGCGGGGGCTCGAGATACGCAGTATTTT. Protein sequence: CASGLLAGARDTQYF.